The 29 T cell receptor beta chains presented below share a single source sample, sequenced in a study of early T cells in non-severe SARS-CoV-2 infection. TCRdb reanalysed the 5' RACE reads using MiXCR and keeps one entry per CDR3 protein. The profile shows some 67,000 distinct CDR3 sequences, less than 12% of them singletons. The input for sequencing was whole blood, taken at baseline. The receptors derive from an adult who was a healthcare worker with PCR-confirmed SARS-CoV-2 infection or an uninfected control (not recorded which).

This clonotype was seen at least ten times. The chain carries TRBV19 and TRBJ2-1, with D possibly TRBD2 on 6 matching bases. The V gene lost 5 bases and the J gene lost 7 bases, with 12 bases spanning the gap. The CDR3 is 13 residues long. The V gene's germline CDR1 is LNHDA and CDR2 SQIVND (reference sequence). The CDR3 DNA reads TGTGCCAGTAGTCCACAGAGCGGGAATGAGCAGTTCTTC. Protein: CASSPQSGNEQFF.

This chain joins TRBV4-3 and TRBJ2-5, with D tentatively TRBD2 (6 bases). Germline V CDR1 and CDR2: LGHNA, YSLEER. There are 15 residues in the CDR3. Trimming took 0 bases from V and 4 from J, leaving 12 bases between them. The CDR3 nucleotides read TGCGCCAGCAGCCAAGATACGGCGGGACGAGAGACCCAGTACTTC. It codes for CASSQDTAGRETQYF.

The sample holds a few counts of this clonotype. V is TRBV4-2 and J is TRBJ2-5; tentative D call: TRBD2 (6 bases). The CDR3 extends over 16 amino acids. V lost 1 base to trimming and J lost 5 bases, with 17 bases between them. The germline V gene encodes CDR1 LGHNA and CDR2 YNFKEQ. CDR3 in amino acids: CASSQVGAGNFETQYF. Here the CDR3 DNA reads TGTGCCAGCAGCCAAGTAGGCGCGGGAAACTTTGAGACCCAGTACTTC.

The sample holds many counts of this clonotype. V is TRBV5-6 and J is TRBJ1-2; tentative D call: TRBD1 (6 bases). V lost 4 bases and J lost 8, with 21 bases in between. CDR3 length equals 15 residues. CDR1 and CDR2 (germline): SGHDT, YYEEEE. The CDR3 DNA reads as TGTGCCAGCAGCCCGACGCGGAGGGGGTCGGGAGGCTACACCTTC. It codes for CASSPTRRGSGGYTF.

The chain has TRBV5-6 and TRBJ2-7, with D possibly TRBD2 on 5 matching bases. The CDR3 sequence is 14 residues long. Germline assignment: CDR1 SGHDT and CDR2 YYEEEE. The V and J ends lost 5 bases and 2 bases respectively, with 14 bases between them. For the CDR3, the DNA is TGTGCCAGCAGAGGGAGTAACCTTCCCTACGAGCAGTACTTC. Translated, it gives CASRGSNLPYEQYF.

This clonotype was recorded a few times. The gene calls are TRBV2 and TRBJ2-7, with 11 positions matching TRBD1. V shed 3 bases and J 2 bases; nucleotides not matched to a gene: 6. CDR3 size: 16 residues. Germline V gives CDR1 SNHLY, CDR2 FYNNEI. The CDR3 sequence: CASSDLGQGGPYEQYF. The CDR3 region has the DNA TGTGCCAGCAGTGACTTGGGACAGGGGGGCCCCTACGAGCAGTACTTC.

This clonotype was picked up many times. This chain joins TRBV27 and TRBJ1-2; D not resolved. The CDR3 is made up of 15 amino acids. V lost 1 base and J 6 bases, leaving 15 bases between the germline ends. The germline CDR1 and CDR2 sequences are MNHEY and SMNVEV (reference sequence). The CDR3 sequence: CASSLWGYRQDGYTF. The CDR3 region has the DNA TGTGCCAGCAGTTTATGGGGTTATCGTCAGGATGGCTACACCTTC.

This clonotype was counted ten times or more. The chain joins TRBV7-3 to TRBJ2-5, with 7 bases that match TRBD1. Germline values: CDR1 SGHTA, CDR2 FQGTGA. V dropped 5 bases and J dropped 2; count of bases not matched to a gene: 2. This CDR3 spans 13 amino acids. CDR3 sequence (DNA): TGTGCCAGCAGCCAGGGACAGCAAGAGACCCAGTACTTC. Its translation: CASSQGQQETQYF.

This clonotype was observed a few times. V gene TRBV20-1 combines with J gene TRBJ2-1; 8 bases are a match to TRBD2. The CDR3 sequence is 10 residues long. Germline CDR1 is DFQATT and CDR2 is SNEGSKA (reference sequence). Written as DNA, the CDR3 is TGCACAGCGGGAGAAGAAGAGCAGTTCTTC. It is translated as CTAGEEEQFF.

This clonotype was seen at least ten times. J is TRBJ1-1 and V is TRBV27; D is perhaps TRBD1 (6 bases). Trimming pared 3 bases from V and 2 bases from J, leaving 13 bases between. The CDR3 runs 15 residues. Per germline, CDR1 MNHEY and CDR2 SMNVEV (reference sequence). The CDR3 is CASSFGRGTNTEAFF. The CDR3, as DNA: TGTGCCAGCAGTTTCGGAAGGGGGACCAACACTGAAGCTTTCTTT.

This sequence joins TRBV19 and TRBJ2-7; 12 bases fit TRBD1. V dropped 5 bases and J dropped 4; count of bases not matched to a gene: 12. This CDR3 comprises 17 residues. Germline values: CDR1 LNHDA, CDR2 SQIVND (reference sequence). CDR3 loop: CASSSGQGASPVYEQYF. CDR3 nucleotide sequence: TGTGCCAGTAGTTCGGGACAGGGGGCGTCTCCTGTGTACGAGCAGTACTTC.

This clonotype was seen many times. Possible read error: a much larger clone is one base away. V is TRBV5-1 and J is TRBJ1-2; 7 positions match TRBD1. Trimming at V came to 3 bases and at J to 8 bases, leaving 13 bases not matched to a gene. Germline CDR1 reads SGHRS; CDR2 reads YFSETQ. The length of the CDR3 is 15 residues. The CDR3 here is CASSCLTGNSIGYTF. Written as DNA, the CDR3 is TGCGCCAGCAGCTGCTTGACAGGGAACTCTATAGGCTACACCTTC.

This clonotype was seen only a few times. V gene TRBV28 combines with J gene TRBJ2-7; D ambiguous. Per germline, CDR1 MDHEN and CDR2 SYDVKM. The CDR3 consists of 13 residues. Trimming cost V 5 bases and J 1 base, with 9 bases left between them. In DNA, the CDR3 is TGTGCCAGCAGTAAGGGCTTTTCCTACGAGCAGTACTTC. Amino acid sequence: CASSKGFSYEQYF.

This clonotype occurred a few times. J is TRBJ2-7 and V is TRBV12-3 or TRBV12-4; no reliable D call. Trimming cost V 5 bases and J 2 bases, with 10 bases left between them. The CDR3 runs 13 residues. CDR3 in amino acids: CASSPGFTYEQYF. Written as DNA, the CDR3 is TGTGCCAGCAGTCCAGGTTTCACCTACGAGCAGTACTTC.

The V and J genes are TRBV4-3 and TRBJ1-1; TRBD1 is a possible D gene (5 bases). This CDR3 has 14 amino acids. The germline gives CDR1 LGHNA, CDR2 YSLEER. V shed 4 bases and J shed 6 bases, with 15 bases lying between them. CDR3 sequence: CASSPRDSRPEAFF. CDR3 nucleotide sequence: TGCGCCAGCAGCCCCCGTGACAGTCGGCCTGAAGCTTTCTTT.

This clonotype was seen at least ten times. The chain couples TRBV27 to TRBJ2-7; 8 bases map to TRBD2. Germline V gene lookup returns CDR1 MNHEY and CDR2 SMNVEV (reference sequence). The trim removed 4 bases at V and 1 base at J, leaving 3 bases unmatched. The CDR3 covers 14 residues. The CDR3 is CASSWSSGSYEQYF. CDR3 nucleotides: TGTGCCAGCAGTTGGTCTAGCGGGTCCTACGAGCAGTACTTC.

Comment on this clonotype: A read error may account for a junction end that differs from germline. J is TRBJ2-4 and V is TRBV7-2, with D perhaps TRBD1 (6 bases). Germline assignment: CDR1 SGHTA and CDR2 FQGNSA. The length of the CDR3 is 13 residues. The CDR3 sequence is CASSPNGWTASNF. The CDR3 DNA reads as TGTGCCAGCAGCCCCAATGGCTGGACAGCCTCAAACTTC.

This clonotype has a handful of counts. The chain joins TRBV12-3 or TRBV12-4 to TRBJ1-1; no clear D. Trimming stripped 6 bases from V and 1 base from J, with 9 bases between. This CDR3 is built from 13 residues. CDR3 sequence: CASRKVPNTEAFF. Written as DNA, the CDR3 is TGTGCCAGCAGAAAAGTCCCGAACACTGAAGCTTTCTTT.

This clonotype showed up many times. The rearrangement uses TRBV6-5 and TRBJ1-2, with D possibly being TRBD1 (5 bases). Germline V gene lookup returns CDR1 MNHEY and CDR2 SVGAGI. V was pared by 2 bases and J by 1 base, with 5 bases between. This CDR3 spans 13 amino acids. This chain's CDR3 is CASSYQGNYGYTF. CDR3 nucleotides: TGTGCCAGCAGTTACCAGGGTAACTATGGCTACACCTTC.

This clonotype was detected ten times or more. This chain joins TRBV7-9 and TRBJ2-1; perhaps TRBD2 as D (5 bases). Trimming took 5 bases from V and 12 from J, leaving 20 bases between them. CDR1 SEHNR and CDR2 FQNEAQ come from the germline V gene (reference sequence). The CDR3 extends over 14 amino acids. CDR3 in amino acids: CASSLPRTEGGQFF. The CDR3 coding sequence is TGTGCCAGCAGCCTACCCAGGACCGAAGGAGGGCAGTTCTTC.

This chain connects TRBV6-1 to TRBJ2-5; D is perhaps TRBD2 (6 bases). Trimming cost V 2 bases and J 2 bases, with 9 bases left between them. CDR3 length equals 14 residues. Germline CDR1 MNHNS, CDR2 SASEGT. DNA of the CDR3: TGTGCCAGCAGTGAAAGAGGACTACAAGAGACCCAGTACTTC. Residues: CASSERGLQETQYF.

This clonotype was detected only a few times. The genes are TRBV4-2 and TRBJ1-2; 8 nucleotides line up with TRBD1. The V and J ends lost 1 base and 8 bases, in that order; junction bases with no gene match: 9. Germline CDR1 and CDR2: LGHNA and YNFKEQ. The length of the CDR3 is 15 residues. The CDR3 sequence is CASSQGTGYEWGYTF. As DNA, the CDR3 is TGTGCCAGCAGCCAAGGGACAGGGTATGAATGGGGCTACACCTTC.

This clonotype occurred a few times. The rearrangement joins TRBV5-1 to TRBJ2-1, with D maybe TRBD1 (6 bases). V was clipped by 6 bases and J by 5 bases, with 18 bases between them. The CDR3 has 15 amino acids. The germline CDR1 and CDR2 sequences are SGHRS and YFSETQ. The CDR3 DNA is TGCGCCAGCACGCCCTCAGGGGCCCCAGACAATGAGCAGTTCTTC. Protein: CASTPSGAPDNEQFF.

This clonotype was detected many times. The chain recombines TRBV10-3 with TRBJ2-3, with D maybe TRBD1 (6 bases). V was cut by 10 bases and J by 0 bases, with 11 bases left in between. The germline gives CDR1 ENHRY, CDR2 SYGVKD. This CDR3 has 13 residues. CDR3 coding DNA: TGTGCCACCGGACAGACTAGCACAGATACGCAGTATTTT. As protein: CATGQTSTDTQYF.

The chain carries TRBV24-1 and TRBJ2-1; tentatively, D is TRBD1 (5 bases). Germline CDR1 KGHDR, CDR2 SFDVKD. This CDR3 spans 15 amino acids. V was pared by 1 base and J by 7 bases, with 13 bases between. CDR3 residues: CATSDLSFAGNEQFF. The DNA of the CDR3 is TGTGCCACCAGTGATTTATCATTTGCAGGGAATGAGCAGTTCTTC.

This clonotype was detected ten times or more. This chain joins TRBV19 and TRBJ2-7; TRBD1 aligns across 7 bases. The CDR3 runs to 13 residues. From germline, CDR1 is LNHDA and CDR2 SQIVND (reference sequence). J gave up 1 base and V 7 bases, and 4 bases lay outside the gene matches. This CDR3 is CASTGDSSYEQYF. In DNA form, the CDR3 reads TGTGCCAGTACCGGGGACAGTTCCTACGAGCAGTACTTC.

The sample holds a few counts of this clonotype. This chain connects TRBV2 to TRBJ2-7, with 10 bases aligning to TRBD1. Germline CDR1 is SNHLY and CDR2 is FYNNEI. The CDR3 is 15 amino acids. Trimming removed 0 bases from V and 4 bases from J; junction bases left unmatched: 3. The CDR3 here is CASSEAPGQGYEQYF. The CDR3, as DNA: TGTGCCAGCAGTGAAGCCCCGGGACAGGGGTACGAGCAGTACTTC.

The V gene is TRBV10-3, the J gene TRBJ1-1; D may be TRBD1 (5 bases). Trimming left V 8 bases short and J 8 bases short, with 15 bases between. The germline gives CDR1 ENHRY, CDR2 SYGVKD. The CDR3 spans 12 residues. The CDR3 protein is CAIGDREKEAFF. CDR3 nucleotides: TGTGCCATCGGGGACCGGGAGAAAGAAGCTTTCTTT.

The CDR3 DNA reads TGTGCCAGCAGTTCCCCCCGGACTAGCGGGAGGGGTTCCTACAATGAGCAGTTCTTC. It yields the protein CASSSPRTSGRGSYNEQFF. The chain recombines TRBV28 with TRBJ2-1, with TRBD2 identical over 15 bases. Germline-derived CDR1 and CDR2 are MDHEN and SYDVKM. CDR3 length: 19 amino acids. V was clipped by 4 bases and J by 1 base; unmatched bases: 8.